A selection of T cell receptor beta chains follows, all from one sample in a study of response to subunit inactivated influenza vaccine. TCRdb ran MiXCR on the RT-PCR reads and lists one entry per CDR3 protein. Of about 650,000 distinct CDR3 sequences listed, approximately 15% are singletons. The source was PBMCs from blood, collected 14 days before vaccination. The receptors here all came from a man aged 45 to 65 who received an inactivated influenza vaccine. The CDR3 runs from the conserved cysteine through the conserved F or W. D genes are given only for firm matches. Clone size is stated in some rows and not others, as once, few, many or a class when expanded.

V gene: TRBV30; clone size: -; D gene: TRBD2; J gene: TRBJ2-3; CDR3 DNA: TGTGCCTGGAGTAGGATGTCGGCGGGAGTTGATACGCAGTATTTT; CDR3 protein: CAWSRMSAGVDTQYF
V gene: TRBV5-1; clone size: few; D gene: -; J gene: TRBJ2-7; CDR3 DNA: TGCGCCAGCAGCTTGGCCCCGGGACCTTCCTACGAGCAGTACTTC; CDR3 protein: CASSLAPGPSYEQYF
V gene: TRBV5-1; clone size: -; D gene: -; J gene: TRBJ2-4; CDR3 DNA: TGCGCCAGCAGCTTGAGGGGAGATGAGGACATTCAGTACTTC; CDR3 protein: CASSLRGDEDIQYF
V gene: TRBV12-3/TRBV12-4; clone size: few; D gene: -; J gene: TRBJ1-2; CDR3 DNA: TGTGCCAGCAGTTTGATAGGGGACGGCTACACCTTC; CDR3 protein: CASSLIGDGYTF
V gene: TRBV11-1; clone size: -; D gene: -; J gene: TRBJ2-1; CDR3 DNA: TGTGCCAGCAGCCGCCCGAAGCTAGCGCACCGCCCAAGCTCCTACAATGAGCAGTTCTTC; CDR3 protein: CASSRPKLAHRPSSYNEQFF
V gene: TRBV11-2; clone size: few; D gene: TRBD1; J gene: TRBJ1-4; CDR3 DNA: TGTGCCAGCAGCTTAGTAGGAACAGGGGTTGGTGAAAAACTGTTTTTT; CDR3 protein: CASSLVGTGVGEKLFF
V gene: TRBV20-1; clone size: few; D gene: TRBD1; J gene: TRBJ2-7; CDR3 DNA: TGCAGTGCTAGGGTACAGGGGAAAATGGAGCAGTACTTC; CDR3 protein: CSARVQGKMEQYF
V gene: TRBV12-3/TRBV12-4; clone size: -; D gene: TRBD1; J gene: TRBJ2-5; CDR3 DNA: TGTGCCAGCAGTGTAGCCGGGACAGTAAAGACCCAGTACTTC; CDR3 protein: CASSVAGTVKTQYF
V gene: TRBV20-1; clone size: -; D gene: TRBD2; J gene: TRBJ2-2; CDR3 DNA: TGCAGTGCTAGCTCGCGGGAGGCTCCCGGGACCGGGGAGCTGTTTTTT; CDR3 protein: CSASSREAPGTGELFF
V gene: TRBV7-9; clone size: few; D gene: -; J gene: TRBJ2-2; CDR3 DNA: TGTGCCAGCAGCTTAGTTCCCGGGAACACCGGGGAGCTGTTTTTT; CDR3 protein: CASSLVPGNTGELFF
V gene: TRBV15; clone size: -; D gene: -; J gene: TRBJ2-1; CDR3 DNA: TGTGCCACCAGCAGAGATCAGGTTAACAATGAGCAGTTCTTC; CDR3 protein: CATSRDQVNNEQFF
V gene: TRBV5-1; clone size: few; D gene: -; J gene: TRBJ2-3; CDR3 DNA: TGCGCCAGCAGCTTGGCGGCGGGCGGGGCAGATACGCAGTATTTT; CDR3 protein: CASSLAAGGADTQYF
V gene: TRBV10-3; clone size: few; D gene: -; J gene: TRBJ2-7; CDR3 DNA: TGTGCCATCAGTGAGTCGGACGGCCCCGGCCACGAGCAGTACTTC; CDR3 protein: CAISESDGPGHEQYF
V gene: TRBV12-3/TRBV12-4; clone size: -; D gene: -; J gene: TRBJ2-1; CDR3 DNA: TGTGCCAGCAAATCGACTACCTACAATGAGCAGTTCTTC; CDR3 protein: CASKSTTYNEQFF
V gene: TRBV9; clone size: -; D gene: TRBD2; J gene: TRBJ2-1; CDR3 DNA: TGTGCCAGCAGCGTTGGCGGGAGGGCCGCCTCTGAGCAGTTCTTC; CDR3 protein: CASSVGGRAASEQFF
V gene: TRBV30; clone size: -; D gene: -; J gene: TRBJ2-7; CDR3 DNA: TGTGCCTGGAGTCCCATTTCTGCCTACGAGCAGTACTTC; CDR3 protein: CAWSPISAYEQYF
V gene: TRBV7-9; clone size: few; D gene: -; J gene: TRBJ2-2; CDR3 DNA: TGTGCCAGCAGCTTAAACCCGGGCACCGGGGAGCTGTTTTTT; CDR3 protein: CASSLNPGTGELFF
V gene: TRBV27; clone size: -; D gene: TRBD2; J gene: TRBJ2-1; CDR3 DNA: TGTGCCAGCAGGATAGCGGGAGGCTACAATGAGCAGTTCTTC; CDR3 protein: CASRIAGGYNEQFF
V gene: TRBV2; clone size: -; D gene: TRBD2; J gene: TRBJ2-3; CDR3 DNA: TGTGCCAGCAACGTAGCGGGACTCATTAATACGCAGTATTTT; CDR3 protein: CASNVAGLINTQYF
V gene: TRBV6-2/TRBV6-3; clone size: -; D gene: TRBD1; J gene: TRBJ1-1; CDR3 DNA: TGTGCCAGCAGGGGACAGGCCTTAGGCACTGAAGCTTTCTTT; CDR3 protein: CASRGQALGTEAFF
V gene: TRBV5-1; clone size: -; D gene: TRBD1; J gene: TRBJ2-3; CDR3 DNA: TGCGCCAGCAGCTTGCTGGTCGGACAGGGGGTCCCAGATACGCAGTATTTT; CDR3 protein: CASSLLVGQGVPDTQYF
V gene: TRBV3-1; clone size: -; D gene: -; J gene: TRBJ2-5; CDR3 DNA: TGTGCCAGCAGCCCTCAAGCAGGGAATAAAGAGACCCAGTACTTC; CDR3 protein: CASSPQAGNKETQYF
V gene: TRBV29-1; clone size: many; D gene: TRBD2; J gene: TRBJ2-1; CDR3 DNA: TGCAGCGTTGGTCGGGGGGGTAGCGGGAGGGCCAATGAGCAGTTCTTC; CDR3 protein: CSVGRGGSGRANEQFF
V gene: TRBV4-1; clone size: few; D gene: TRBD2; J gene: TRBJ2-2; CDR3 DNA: TGCGCCAGCGCCCCCCGCGCGGGGGGGTCTGACAACACCGGGGAGCTGTTTTTT; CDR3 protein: CASAPRAGGSDNTGELFF
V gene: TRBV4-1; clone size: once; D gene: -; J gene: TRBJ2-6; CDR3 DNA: TGCGCCAGCAGCCCGCAACACGTCTCTGGGGCCAACGTCCTGACTTTC; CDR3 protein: CASSPQHVSGANVLTF
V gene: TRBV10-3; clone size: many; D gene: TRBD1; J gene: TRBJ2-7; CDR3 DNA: TGTGCCATCAGTGAGTACGGACAGGGGTCCTACGAGCAGTACTTC; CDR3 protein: CAISEYGQGSYEQYF
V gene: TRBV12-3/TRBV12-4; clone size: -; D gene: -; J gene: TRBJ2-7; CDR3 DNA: TGTGCCAGCAGTCTCGGTCCGGGACTCCGCTCCTACGAGCAGTACTTC; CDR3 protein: CASSLGPGLRSYEQYF
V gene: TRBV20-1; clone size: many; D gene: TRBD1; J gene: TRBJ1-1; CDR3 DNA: TGCAGTGCTTCCGGGACAGGGGCTGAAGCTTTCTTT; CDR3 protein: CSASGTGAEAFF
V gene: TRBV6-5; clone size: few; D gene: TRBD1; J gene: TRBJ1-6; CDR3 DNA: TGTGCCAGCAGTAACGGACAGGGAGGTTCACCCCTCCACTTT; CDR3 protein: CASSNGQGGSPLHF
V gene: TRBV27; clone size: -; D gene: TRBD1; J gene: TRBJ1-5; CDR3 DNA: TGTGCCAGCAGCCTGAGACAGGGCGTTCAGCCCCAGCATTTT; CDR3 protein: CASSLRQGVQPQHF
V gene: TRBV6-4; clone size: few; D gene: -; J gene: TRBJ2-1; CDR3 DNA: TGTGCCAGCAGAGACACCATAGGGGGGAATGGTTTCCCCTACAATGAGCAGTTCTTC; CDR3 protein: CASRDTIGGNGFPYNEQFF
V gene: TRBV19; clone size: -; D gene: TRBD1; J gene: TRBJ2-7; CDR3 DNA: TGTGCCAGTAGTATCGGGACAGGGGTCGAGCAGTACTTC; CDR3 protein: CASSIGTGVEQYF
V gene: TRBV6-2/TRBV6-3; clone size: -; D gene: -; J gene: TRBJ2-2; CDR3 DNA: TGTGCCAGCACGTTCGGGGGAGGAAACACCGGGGAGCTGTTTTTT; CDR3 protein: CASTFGGGNTGELFF
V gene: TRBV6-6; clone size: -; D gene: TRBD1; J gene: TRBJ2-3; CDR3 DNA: TGTGCCACTTCAGGGGGTGGACGAGATACGCAGTATTTT; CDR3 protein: CATSGGGRDTQYF
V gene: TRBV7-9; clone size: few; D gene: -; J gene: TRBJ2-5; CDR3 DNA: TGTGCCAGCAGCTTATTCGTAGTTGAGACCCAGTACTTC; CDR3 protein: CASSLFVVETQYF
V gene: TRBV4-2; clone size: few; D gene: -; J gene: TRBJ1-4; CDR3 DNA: TGTGCCAGCAGCCAAGATGGCCGGGCGGAAAAACTGTTTTTT; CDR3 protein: CASSQDGRAEKLFF
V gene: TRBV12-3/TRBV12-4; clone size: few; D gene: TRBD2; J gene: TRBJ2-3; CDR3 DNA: TGTGCCAGCAGCTATAGCGGGAGGGCCCACACAGATACGCAGTATTTT; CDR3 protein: CASSYSGRAHTDTQYF
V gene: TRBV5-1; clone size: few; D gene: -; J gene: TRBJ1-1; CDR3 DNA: TGCGCCAGCAGCTTGGGGCCAGGGGTTGGTGAAGCTTTCTTT; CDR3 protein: CASSLGPGVGEAFF
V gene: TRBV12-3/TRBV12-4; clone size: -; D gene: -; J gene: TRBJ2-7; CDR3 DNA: TGTGCCAGCAGTTTTTTGGGTAGGTCCTACGAGCAGTACTTC; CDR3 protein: CASSFLGRSYEQYF
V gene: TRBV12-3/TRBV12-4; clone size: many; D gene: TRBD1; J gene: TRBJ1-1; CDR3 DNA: TGTGCCAGCAGTGTCCGGGACAGGGTCTTGTCGGAGGCTTTCTTT; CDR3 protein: CASSVRDRVLSEAFF
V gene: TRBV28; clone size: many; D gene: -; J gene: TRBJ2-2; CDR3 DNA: TGTGCCAGCAGTTCCCCCCGGGTCTTTTCGAACACCGGGGAGCTGTTTTTT; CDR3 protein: CASSSPRVFSNTGELFF
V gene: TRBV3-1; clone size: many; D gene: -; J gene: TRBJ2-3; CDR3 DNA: TGTGCCAGCAGCCCGGACAGTCGTACGCAGTATTTT; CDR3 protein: CASSPDSRTQYF
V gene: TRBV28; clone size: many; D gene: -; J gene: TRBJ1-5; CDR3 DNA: TGTGCCAGCAGTTTCGGCAGCAGGGAGAACAATCAGCCCCAGCATTTT; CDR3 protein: CASSFGSRENNQPQHF
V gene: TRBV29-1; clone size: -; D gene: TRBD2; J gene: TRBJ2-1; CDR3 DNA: TGCGGGGCGGGAGGCAATGAGCAGTTCTTC; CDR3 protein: CGAGGNEQFF
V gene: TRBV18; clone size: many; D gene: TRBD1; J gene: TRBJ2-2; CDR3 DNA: TGTGCCAGCTCACAGCGGACAGGGGACACCGGGGAGCTGTTTTTT; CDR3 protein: CASSQRTGDTGELFF
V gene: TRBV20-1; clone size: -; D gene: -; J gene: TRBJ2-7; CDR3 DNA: TGCAGTGCTAGGAGTGTCCGGGACGAGCAGTACTTC; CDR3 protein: CSARSVRDEQYF
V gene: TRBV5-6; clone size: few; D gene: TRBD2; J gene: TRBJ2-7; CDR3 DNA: TGTGCCAGCAGCCCATCCGTTGGGGGGGGCTACGAGCAGTACTTC; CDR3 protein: CASSPSVGGGYEQYF
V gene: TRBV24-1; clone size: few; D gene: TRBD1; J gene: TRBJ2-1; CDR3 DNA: TGTGCCACCAGTGAACGGACAGGCCTATTCGAGCAGTTCTTC; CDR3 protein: CATSERTGLFEQFF
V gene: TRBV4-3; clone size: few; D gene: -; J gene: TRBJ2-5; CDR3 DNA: TGTGCCAGCAGCCAAGCAGGGGGGGGAGAGACCCAGTACTTC; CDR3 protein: CASSQAGGGETQYF
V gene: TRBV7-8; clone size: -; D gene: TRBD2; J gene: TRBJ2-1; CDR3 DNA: TGTGCCAGCAGCTCAAAAGGACTAGCGGGAGCTCCACATGAGCAGTTCTTC; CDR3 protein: CASSSKGLAGAPHEQFF
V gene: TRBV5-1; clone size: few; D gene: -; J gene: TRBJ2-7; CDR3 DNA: TGCGCCAGCAGCCCTGCGCTCGGGGCCCCCGGCGAGCAGTACTTC; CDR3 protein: CASSPALGAPGEQYF
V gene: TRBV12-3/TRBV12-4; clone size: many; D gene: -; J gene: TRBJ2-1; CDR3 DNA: TGTGCCAGCAGTCCCACCGGAGAGAATGAGCAGTTCTTC; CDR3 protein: CASSPTGENEQFF
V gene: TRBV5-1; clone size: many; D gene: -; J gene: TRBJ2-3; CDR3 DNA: TGCGCCAGCAGCTTTGACACAGATACGCAGTATTTT; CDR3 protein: CASSFDTDTQYF
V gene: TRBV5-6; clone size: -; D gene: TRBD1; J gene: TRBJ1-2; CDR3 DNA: TGTGCCAGCAGTCCTGAGACAGGGGGCGAAGCTTTTAAGTATGGCTACACCTTC; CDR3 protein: CASSPETGGEAFKYGYTF
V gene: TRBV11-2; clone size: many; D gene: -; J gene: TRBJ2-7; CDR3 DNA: TGTGCCAGCAGCTTGTCGGGAAAATCCTACGAGCAGTACTTC; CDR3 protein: CASSLSGKSYEQYF
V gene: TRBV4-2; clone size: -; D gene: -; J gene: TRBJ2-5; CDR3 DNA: TGTGCCAGCAGCCAAGCGGTTCAAGAGACCCAGTACTTC; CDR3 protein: CASSQAVQETQYF